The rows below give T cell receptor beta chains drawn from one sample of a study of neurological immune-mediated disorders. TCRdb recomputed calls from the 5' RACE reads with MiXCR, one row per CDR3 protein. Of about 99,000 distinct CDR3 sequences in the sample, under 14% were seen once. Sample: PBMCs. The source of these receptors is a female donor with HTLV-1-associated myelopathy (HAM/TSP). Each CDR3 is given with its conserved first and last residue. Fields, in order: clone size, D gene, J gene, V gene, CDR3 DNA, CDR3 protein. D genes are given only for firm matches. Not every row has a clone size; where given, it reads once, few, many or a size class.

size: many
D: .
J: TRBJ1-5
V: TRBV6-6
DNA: TGTGCCAGCAGTGATAGCAATCAGCCCCAGCATTTT
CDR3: CASSDSNQPQHF

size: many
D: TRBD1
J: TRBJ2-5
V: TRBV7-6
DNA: TGTGCCAGCAGCTTACCCTCCGGGACAGGGATTTTAGAGACCCAGTACTTC
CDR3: CASSLPSGTGILETQYF

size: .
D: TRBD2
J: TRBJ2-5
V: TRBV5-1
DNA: TGCGCCAGCGGCGGGACTAGCGGTCACCAAGAGACCCAGTACTTC
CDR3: CASGGTSGHQETQYF

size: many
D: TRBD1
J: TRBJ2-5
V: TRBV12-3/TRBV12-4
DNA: TGTGCCAGCAGTTACTCTGGACAGGGGAATAGTGAGACCCAGTACTTC
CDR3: CASSYSGQGNSETQYF

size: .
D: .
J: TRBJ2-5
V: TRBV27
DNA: TGTGCCAGCAGTTTATACGGGTTGGAGACCCAGTACTTC
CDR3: CASSLYGLETQYF

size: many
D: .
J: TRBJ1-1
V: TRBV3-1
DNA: TGTGCCAGCAGCCGAGAGACAGCCGGATTGAACACTGAAGCTTTCTTT
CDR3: CASSRETAGLNTEAFF

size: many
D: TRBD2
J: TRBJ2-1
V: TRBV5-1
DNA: TGCGCCAGCAGTAAGACTAGCGGGCACAATGAGCAGTTCTTC
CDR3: CASSKTSGHNEQFF

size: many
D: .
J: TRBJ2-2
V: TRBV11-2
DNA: TGTGCCAGCAGCTTACAGGGATACACCGGGGAGCTGTTTTTT
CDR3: CASSLQGYTGELFF

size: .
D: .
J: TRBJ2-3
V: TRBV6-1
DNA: TGTGCCAGCACGGCGGGGCGGAACACAGATACGCAGTATTTT
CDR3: CASTAGRNTDTQYF

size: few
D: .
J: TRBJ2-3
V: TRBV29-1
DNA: TGCAGCGTTGTGGTAGATCTCCGCACAGATACGCAGTATTTT
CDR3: CSVVVDLRTDTQYF

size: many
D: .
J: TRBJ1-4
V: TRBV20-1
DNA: TGCAGTGCTAGAGTTTTCCCGACGGGGGTGAATGAAAAACTGTTTTTT
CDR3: CSARVFPTGVNEKLFF

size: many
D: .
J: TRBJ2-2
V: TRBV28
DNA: TGTGCCAGCAGTTCGGGGGCCGAGACAGGGAACACCGGGGAGCTGTTTTTT
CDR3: CASSSGAETGNTGELFF

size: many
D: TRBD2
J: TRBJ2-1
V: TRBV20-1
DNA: TGCAGTGCCCGACGGGGGGACAATGAGCAGTTCTTC
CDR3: CSARRGDNEQFF

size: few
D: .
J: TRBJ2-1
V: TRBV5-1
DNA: TGCGCCAGCAGCCTATTGGGGAGCCATGAGCAGTTCTTC
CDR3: CASSLLGSHEQFF

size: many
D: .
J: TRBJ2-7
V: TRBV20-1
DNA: TGCAGTGCGCTCGTGGCCTACGAGCAGTACTTC
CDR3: CSALVAYEQYF

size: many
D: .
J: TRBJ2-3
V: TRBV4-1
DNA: TGCGCCAGCAGCACCGAGGCAGATACGCAGTATTTT
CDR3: CASSTEADTQYF

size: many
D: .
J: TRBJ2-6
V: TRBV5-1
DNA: TGCGCCAGCAGCCCCACGCGAGGGACCTCTGGCTCTGGGGCCAACGTCCTGACTTTC
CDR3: CASSPTRGTSGSGANVLTF

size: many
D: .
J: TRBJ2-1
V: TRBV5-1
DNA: TGCGCCAGCAGGACTCTCGCCCATGACAATGAGCAGTTCTTC
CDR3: CASRTLAHDNEQFF

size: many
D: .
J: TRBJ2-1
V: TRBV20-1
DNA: TGCAGTGCTGGTAATAACGAGCAGTTCTTC
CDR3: CSAGNNEQFF

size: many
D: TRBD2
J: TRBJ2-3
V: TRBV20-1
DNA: TGCAGTGCTAAAGGGACTAGCGGGATAGATACGCAGTATTTT
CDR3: CSAKGTSGIDTQYF

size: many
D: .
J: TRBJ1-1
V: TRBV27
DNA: TGTGCCAGCAGTTTAAGTTCAGAGAACACTGAAGCTTTCTTT
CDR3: CASSLSSENTEAFF

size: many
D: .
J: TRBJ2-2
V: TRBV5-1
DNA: TGCGCCAGCAGCCCGGAGCCGGGGGCGAACACCGGGGAGCTGTTTTTT
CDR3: CASSPEPGANTGELFF

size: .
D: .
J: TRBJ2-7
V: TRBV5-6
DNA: TGTGCCAGCAGCTTGGCCGCTGGGATGAGCTACGAGCAGTACTTC
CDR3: CASSLAAGMSYEQYF

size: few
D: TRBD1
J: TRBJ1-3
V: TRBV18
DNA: TGTGCCAGCTCACGGGACAGCAAGGGCGCAGGAAACACCATATATTTT
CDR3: CASSRDSKGAGNTIYF

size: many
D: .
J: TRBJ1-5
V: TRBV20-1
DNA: TGCAGTGCTATCGGGTCCTTCAATCAGCCCCAGCATTTT
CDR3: CSAIGSFNQPQHF

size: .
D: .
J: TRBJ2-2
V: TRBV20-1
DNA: TGCAGTGCTAGAGATCCGAACAGAAACACCGGGGAGCTGTTTTTT
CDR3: CSARDPNRNTGELFF

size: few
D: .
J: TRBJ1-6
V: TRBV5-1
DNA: TGCGCCAGCAGCTTAAGTGCAGGGCGGATGGGCTCACCCCTCCACTTT
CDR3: CASSLSAGRMGSPLHF

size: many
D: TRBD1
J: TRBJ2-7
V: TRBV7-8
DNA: TGTGCCAGCAGTAATCCCCCTCGGACAGGGACCTACGAGCAGTACTTC
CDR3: CASSNPPRTGTYEQYF

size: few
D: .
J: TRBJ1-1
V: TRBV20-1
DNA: TGCAGTGCTAGAGATCAGGTGATAGACAGAGCTTTCTTT
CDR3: CSARDQVIDRAFF

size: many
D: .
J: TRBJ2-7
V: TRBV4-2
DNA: TGTGCCAGCAGCCAAGAGATCGGGACTCGTTGGGGCGAGCAGTACTTC
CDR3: CASSQEIGTRWGEQYF

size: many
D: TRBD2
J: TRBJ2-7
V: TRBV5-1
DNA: TGCGCCAGCAGCTTGGACGGTAGCGGGGGAGCTGACTACGAGCAGTACTTC
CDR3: CASSLDGSGGADYEQYF

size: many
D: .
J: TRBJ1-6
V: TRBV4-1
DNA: TGCGCCAGCAGCCAAGGCCGGACCAATTCACCCCTCCACTTT
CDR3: CASSQGRTNSPLHF

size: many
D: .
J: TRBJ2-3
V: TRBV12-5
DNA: TGTGCTAGTGGTTTGGAGACAGCTGCAGATACGCAGTATTTT
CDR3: CASGLETAADTQYF

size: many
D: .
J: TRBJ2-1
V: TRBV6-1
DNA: TGTGCCAGCAGTGTAAGGGGTGCGGGCAATGAGCAGTTCTTC
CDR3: CASSVRGAGNEQFF

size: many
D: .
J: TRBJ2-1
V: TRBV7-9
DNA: TGTGCCAGCAGCCATATTGGGGGTTTGGCGAATGAGCAGTTCTTC
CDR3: CASSHIGGLANEQFF

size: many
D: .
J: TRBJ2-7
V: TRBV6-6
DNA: TGTGCCAGCAGATACGATCTGGACTACGAGCAGTACTTC
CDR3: CASRYDLDYEQYF

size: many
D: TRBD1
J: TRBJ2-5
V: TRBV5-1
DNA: TGCGCCAGCAGCCCTGGACAGGGTCTAGAGACCCAGTACTTC
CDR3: CASSPGQGLETQYF

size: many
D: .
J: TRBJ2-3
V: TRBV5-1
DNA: TGCGCCAGCAGCCTACCGGGAGATACGCAGTATTTT
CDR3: CASSLPGDTQYF

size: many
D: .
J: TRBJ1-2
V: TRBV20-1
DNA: TGCAGTGCCCCGAGGCTCCCAGGGGGCTACACCTTC
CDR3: CSAPRLPGGYTF

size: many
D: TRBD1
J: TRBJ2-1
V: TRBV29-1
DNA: TGCAGCGTTGGGGGGACAGGGGAAACCTACAATGAGCAGTTCTTC
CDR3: CSVGGTGETYNEQFF

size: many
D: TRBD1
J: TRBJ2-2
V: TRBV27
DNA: TGTGCCAGCAGTCCGACAGGACAGGTCCCCGGGGAGCTGTTTTTT
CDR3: CASSPTGQVPGELFF

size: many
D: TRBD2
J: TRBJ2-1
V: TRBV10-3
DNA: TGTGCCATCAGTGGGACTAGCGGGGGGGTCAATGAGCAGTTCTTC
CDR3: CAISGTSGGVNEQFF

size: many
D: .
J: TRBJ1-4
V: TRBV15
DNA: TGTGCCACCAGCAGAGTAAGGGGAGCGACTAATGAAAAACTGTTTTTT
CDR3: CATSRVRGATNEKLFF

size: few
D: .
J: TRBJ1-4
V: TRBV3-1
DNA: TGTGCCAGCAGCCAGGTGGAAGGAAAACTGTTTTTT
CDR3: CASSQVEGKLFF

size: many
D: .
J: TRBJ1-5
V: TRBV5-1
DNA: TGCGCCAGCAGTAAGGATAGCAATCAGCCCCAGCATTTT
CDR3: CASSKDSNQPQHF

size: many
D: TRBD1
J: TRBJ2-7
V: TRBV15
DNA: TGTGCTACCAGCAGGGAAACAGGGGGCTACGAGCAGTACTTC
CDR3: CATSRETGGYEQYF

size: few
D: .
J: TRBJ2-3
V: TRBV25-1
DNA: TGTGCCAGCAGTAAAGGCGGAGGACTCACAGATACGCAGTATTTT
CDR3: CASSKGGGLTDTQYF

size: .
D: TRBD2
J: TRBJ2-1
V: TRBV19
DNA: TGTGCCAGTAGTCCTGGGGGGGGGACGTACAATGAGCAGTTCTTC
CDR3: CASSPGGGTYNEQFF

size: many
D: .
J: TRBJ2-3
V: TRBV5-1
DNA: TGCGCCAGCAGCTTGGGGGGCACAGATACGCAGTATTTT
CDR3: CASSLGGTDTQYF

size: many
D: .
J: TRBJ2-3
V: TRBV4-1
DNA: TGCGCCAGCACTCCTGCGGGGACAGATACGCAGTATTTT
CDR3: CASTPAGTDTQYF

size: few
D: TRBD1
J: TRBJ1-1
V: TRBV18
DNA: TGTGCCAGCTCACCTACGACAGGGCCGAGCACTGAAGCTTTCTTT
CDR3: CASSPTTGPSTEAFF

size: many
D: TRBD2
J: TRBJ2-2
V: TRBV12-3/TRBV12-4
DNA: TGTGCCAGCACTAGCGGGGGGGTAACCGGGGAGCTGTTTTTT
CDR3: CASTSGGVTGELFF

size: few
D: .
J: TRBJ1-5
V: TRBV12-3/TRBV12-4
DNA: TGTGCCAGCAGTTTAGTCCCGGACAGCCAGCATTTT
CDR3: CASSLVPDSQHF

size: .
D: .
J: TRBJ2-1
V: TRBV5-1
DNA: TGCGCCAGCAGCTTACGTTCCCCCGGGTCACAGGGAGGGAGGAGTGAGCAGTTCTTC
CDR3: CASSLRSPGSQGGRSEQFF

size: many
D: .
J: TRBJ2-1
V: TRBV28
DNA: TGTGCCAGCAGTCTCGACCGGCTCCATGAGCAGTTCTTC
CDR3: CASSLDRLHEQFF

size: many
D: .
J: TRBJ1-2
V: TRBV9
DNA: TGTGCCAGCAGCGATCGGGGGCCTAACTATGGCTACACCTTC
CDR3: CASSDRGPNYGYTF

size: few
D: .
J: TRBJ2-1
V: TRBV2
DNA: TGTGCCAGCAGCTCTACTACAGGTTACAATGAGCAGTTCTTC
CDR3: CASSSTTGYNEQFF

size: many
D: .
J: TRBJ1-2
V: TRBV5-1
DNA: TGCGCCAGCAGCAAGCCGGACAGCCACTATGGCTACACCTTC
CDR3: CASSKPDSHYGYTF

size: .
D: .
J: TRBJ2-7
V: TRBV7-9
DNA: TGTGCCAGCAGCTATACGGGGCCCTCCTACGAGCAGTACTTC
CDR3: CASSYTGPSYEQYF

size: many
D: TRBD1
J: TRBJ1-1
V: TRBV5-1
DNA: TGCGCCAGCACCATATCCTGGACAGGGGACACTGAAGCTTTCTTT
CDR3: CASTISWTGDTEAFF